The 26 T cell receptor beta chains presented below share a single source sample, sequenced in a study of beta chain features in type 1 diabetes. Reverse transcribing all isolated RNA meant expressed TCRB transcripts were sequenced. TCRdb's copy holds only in-frame clones and misses some; the assay was immunoSEQ multiplex PCR. This table has about 16,000 clones, just under 55% appearing once. The sequencing sample was made of stem cell memory CD4+ T cells from blood. These receptors originate from a young woman in good health.

The rearrangement links TRBV9 to TRBJ2-4, with 10 bases lining up with TRBD2. The junction had 10 bases not matched to a gene; V was cut back by 0 bases and J by 4 bases. Germline CDR1 is SGDLS and CDR2 is YYNGEE. CDR3 length: 18 residues. The CDR3 region is CASSVGSGLAGAKNIQYF. The CDR3 coding sequence is TGTGCCAGCAGCGTAGGAAGTGGTCTAGCGGGGGCTAAAAACATTCAGTACTTC. The whole variable domain, filled in from reference TRBV9 and TRBJ2-4, reads DSGVTQTPKHLITATGQRVTLRCSPRSGDLSVYWYQQSLDQGLQFLIQYYNGEERAKGNILERFSAQQFPDLHSELNLSSLELGDSALYFCASSVGSGLAGAKNIQYFGAGTRLSVL.

The CDR3 region is CASRPLRTGFSNEQFF. The DNA of the CDR3 is TGTGCCAGCAGGCCCCTTCGGACAGGATTTAGCAATGAGCAGTTCTTC. The rearrangement uses TRBV2 and TRBJ2-1; 7 bases are shared with TRBD1. The germline CDR1 and CDR2 sequences are SNHLY and FYNNEI. V shed 6 bases and J 6 bases; nucleotides not matched to a gene: 14. The CDR3 spans 16 residues.

The chain joins TRBV7-8 to TRBJ2-3, with TRBD2 matching over 11 bases. The V gene's germline CDR1 is SGHVS and CDR2 FQNEAQ. Unmatched junction bases numbered 13, after V lost 3 bases and J lost 5 bases. The CDR3 is 18 residues long. The CDR3 loop reads CASSFIGVAGGLGDTQYF. In DNA form, the CDR3 reads TGTGCCAGCAGCTTTATAGGAGTAGCGGGGGGGTTGGGAGATACGCAGTATTTT.

The chain couples TRBV19 to TRBJ2-5; 7 bases match TRBD1. TRBJ2-7 matches the DNA end more closely, so the J call is doubtful. Looked up from germline, CDR1 is LNHDA and CDR2 is SQIVND (reference sequence). The CDR3 is made up of 14 amino acids. The CDR3 loop reads CASSATGNLYEQYF. The CDR3 region has the DNA TGTGCCAGTAGTGCGACAGGGAACCTCTACGAGCAGTACTTC.

This clone was observed a few times. The J gene is TRBJ2-4, the V gene TRBV11-1, with TRBD1 identical over 9 bases. J gave up 2 bases and V 5 bases, and 7 bases lay outside the gene matches. The CDR3 is 16 residues long. Germline lookup yields CDR1 SGHAT and CDR2 FQDESV (reference sequence). CDR3 DNA sequence: TGTGCCAGCAGCCCCGGGACAGGGCGGTCCAAAAACATTCAGTACTTC. It codes for CASSPGTGRSKNIQYF.

Turning to this clone: At the DNA level, this CDR3 is encoded by other sequences in the same sample as well. The chain employs TRBV12-5 and TRBJ2-5, with 10 bases matching TRBD2. The CDR3 loop spans 20 amino acids. After removal of 0 bases from V and 5 bases from J, the junction contained 18 bases not matched to a gene. Germline V CDR1 and CDR2: LGHNT, FRNRAP. The CDR3 here is CASGLVLGQAASGRWETQYF. CDR3 DNA sequence: TGTGCTAGTGGTTTGGTACTAGGGCAGGCGGCTAGCGGGAGATGGGAGACCCAGTACTTC.

The J gene is TRBJ1-4, the V gene TRBV7-2; 9 bases align to TRBD1. Germline values: CDR1 SGHTA, CDR2 FQGNSA. V was clipped by 0 bases and J by 7 bases; unmatched bases: 3. This CDR3 contains 15 residues. The CDR3, as DNA: TGTGCCAGCAGCTTAGCGGACAGGGGCAGTGAAAAACTGTTTTTT. Residues: CASSLADRGSEKLFF.

The V gene is TRBV6-1, the J gene TRBJ2-1; 8 bases line up with TRBD2. The CDR3 spans 16 residues. CDR1 and CDR2 from the germline V gene are MNHNS and SASEGT. V shed 2 bases, J shed 8 bases, and the junction held 11 bases outside the gene matches. This CDR3 reads CASSESGGTRNDEQFF. The CDR3 nucleotides read TGTGCCAGCAGTGAAAGTGGAGGGACTAGGAACGATGAGCAGTTCTTC.

This clone has more than one count but fewer than ten. The gene calls are TRBV29-1 and TRBJ2-7; no definite D call. CDR3 length equals 14 residues. Per the germline V gene, CDR1 is SQVTM and CDR2 is ANQGSEA. V was trimmed by 0 bases and J by 2 bases, leaving 11 bases between them. The CDR3: CSVEEGGTPYEQYF. CDR3 DNA sequence: TGCAGCGTTGAAGAAGGCGGTACCCCCTACGAGCAGTACTTC.

This clone is medium-sized. The chain joins TRBV5-4 to TRBJ2-6; D is possibly TRBD2 (6 bases). The CDR3 length is 18 residues. Trimming removed 4 bases from V and 2 bases from J, with 19 bases in between. Germline V gives CDR1 SGHNT, CDR2 YYREEE (reference sequence). The CDR3 coding sequence is TGTGCCAGCAGCCCCGTTAGATCGATAGCGGCTGGGGCCAACGTCCTGACTTTC. It is translated as CASSPVRSIAAGANVLTF. The full variable domain, with the rest looked up from reference TRBV5-4 and TRBJ2-6, is ETGVTQSPTHLIKTRGQQVTLRCSSQSGHNTVSWYQQALGQGPQFIFQYYREEENGRGNFPPRFSGLQFPNYSSELNVNALELDDSALYLCASSPVRSIAAGANVLTFGAGSRLTVL.

This clone was seen only once. For the CDR3, the DNA is TGTGCCAGCAGCTCTCGTGGGGGGGAAGAGCAGTTCTTC. This gives the protein CASSSRGGEEQFF. This chain joins TRBV11-3 and TRBJ2-1; 7 nucleotides agree with TRBD2. Trimming took 4 bases from V and 10 from J; bases not matched to a gene: 7. Germline CDR1 reads SGHNT; CDR2 reads YENEEA. The length of the CDR3 is 13 residues.

CDR3 loop: CASSDWTGVCTDTQYF. DNA of the CDR3: TGTGCCAGCAGTGATTGGACAGGAGTATGCACAGATACGCAGTATTTT. The V gene is TRBV25-1, the J gene TRBJ2-3, with 7 bases that match TRBD1. With 3 bases clipped from V and 1 base from J, the junction kept 7 bases outside the gene matches. In germline, CDR1 is MGHDK, CDR2 SYGVNS. The CDR3 extends over 16 amino acids.

The chain employs TRBV28 and TRBJ2-5, with 9 bases fitting TRBD1. Germline loops: CDR1 MDHEN, CDR2 SYDVKM. After removal of 3 bases from V and 4 bases from J, the junction contained 6 bases not matched to a gene. The CDR3 spans 15 residues. CDR3 bases: TGTGCCAGCAGTTTCGGGACAGGGTGGGTAGAGACCCAGTACTTC. Translating gives CASSFGTGWVETQYF.

The J gene is TRBJ1-2, the V gene TRBV19; TRBD1 matches 7 bases. Looked up from germline, CDR1 is LNHDA and CDR2 is SQIVND (reference sequence). With V trimmed by 4 bases and J by 3 bases, 5 bases remained unmatched. The CDR3 extends over 14 amino acids. The CDR3 DNA follows: TGTGCCAGTAGTAGGACAGGCCCGGACTATGGCTACACCTTC. Translated: CASSRTGPDYGYTF.

The chain employs TRBV6-5 and TRBJ2-7; possibly TRBD2 for D (6 bases). This CDR3 has 13 amino acids. V shed 7 bases and J shed 2 bases, with 12 bases lying between them. In germline, CDR1 is MNHEY, CDR2 SVGAGI. The CDR3 coding sequence is TGTGCCAGCACCGGGGGACGCGCCTACGAGCAGTACTTC. Translation: CASTGGRAYEQYF.

The chain employs TRBV6-6 and TRBJ2-1; D uncertain. Germline loops: CDR1 MNHNY, CDR2 SVGAGI (reference sequence). V shed 0 bases and J shed 4 bases, with 4 bases lying between them. This CDR3 is built from 13 residues. The CDR3 nucleotides are TGTGCCAGCAGTTACTCGAGGTACAATGAGCAGTTCTTC. It is translated as CASSYSRYNEQFF.

The V call is TRBV6-5, the J call TRBJ2-5, with TRBD1 identical over 7 bases. V trimming: 5 bases; J trimming: 2 bases; junction bases outside the gene matches: 5. CDR1 is MNHEY and CDR2 is SVGAGI in the germline V gene. The CDR3 runs 14 residues. Here the CDR3 DNA reads TGTGCCAGCAGTGAAGGGACAGATCAAGAGACCCAGTACTTC. This gives the protein CASSEGTDQETQYF.

This clone was observed a handful of times. The V gene is TRBV5-1, the J gene TRBJ2-7; D may be TRBD2 (5 bases). V lost 5 bases and J 3 bases, leaving 12 bases between the germline ends. The CDR3 has 13 residues. The V gene's germline CDR1 is SGHRS and CDR2 YFSETQ. CDR3 nucleotides: TGCGCCAGCAGTCCGGACGGGAACTACGAGCAGTACTTC. It yields the protein CASSPDGNYEQYF.

The chain uses TRBV4-1 and TRBJ1-6; the match to TRBD1 covers 8 bases. CDR1 is MGHRA and CDR2 is YSYEKL in the germline V gene. Losses at the gene ends were 6 bases for V and 10 bases for J; bases not matched to a gene: 11. The CDR3 length is 15 residues. Here the CDR3 reads CASSPYGTGGSPLHF. The CDR3 coding sequence is TGCGCCAGCAGTCCTTACGGGACAGGAGGATCACCCCTCCACTTT.

This chain uses TRBV5-4 with TRBJ2-7; D may be TRBD1 (5 bases). The germline V gene encodes CDR1 SGHNT and CDR2 YYREEE (reference sequence). The CDR3 length is 14 residues. V gave up 3 bases and J gave up 2 bases, with 12 bases separating them. CDR3 nucleotides: TGTGCCAGCAGCTCGGACACTGGGGCCTACGAGCAGTACTTC. It specifies CASSSDTGAYEQYF.

The chain carries TRBV10-1 and TRBJ1-1, with D possibly TRBD1 on 6 matching bases. The CDR3 has 13 residues. With 2 bases removed from V and 8 bases from J, the gap between germline ends came to 12 bases. The germline V gene has CDR1 WNHNN and CDR2 SYGVQD (reference sequence). This chain's CDR3 is CASSEPGQLEAFF. In nucleotides, the CDR3 is TGCGCCAGCAGTGAGCCCGGACAGCTCGAAGCTTTCTTT.

This chain uses TRBV6-1 with TRBJ2-5, with 10 bases identical to TRBD1. TRBJ2-7 matches the DNA end more closely, so the J call is doubtful. The CDR3 totals 15 residues. Germline CDR1 is MNHNS and CDR2 is SASEGT. CDR3 sequence (DNA): TGTGCCAGCAGTGGTGTGGGGACAGGGGACTACGAGCAGTACTTC. Translated, it gives CASSGVGTGDYEQYF.

This chain links TRBV2 with TRBJ1-5; 9 nucleotides line up with TRBD1. The CDR3 extends over 15 amino acids. Germline values: CDR1 SNHLY, CDR2 FYNNEI. V shed 5 bases, J shed 3 bases, and the junction held 5 bases outside the gene matches. CDR3 sequence: CASSRGQGNNQPQHF. As DNA, the CDR3 is TGTGCCAGCAGTCGGGGACAGGGTAACAATCAGCCCCAGCATTTT.

This clone was recorded a few times. The rearrangement links TRBV28 to TRBJ2-3; D remains ambiguous. The CDR3 sequence is 16 residues long. Trimming pared 2 bases from V and 5 bases from J, leaving 17 bases between. Germline CDR1 and CDR2: MDHEN and SYDVKM. The CDR3: CASSLATTSTKDTQYF. CDR3 in DNA: TGTGCCAGCAGTTTAGCCACTACTTCCACAAAAGATACGCAGTATTTT. Combining the CDR3 with reference TRBV28 and TRBJ2-3 gives the whole variable domain DVKVTQSSRYLVKRTGEKVFLECVQDMDHENMFWYRQDPGLGLRLIYFSYDVKMKEKGDIPEGYSVSREKKERFSLILESASTNQTSMYLCASSLATTSTKDTQYFGPGTRLTVL.

The chain has TRBV19 and TRBJ2-1; 16 bases align to TRBD2. This CDR3 is built from 15 residues. V shed 9 bases, J shed 9 bases, and the junction held 8 bases outside the gene matches. Germline-derived CDR1 and CDR2 are LNHDA and SQIVND (reference sequence). The CDR3 loop is CASSGTSGRVGEQFF. The DNA for the CDR3 is TGTGCCAGCTCGGGGACTAGCGGGAGGGTTGGTGAGCAGTTCTTC.

The V call is TRBV7-2, the J call TRBJ2-1; 13 nucleotides agree with TRBD2. With 0 bases clipped from V and 6 bases from J, the junction kept 2 bases outside the gene matches. The CDR3 runs 16 residues. Germline lookup yields CDR1 SGHTA and CDR2 FQGNSA. CDR3 DNA sequence: TGTGCCAGCAGCTTAGCCGGGACTAGCGGGATCAATGAGCAGTTCTTC. This encodes CASSLAGTSGINEQFF.